These 10 T cell receptor beta chains came from one sample sequenced in a study of technical replicates of blood from a handful of donors. Repertoires were generated with immunoSEQ multiplex PCR, while TCRdb's copy carries only in-frame clones and drops some. Counted here are tens of thousands of clones, more than 70% occurring once; the ten biggest clones make up 5.6%. The sample comprised PBMCs. The source of these receptors is a human donor in good health. Some clones in this sample may be carry-over from other donors' samples.

The rearrangement uses TRBV7-2 and TRBJ2-1; the match to TRBD2 covers 10 bases. The length of the CDR3 is 14 residues. Germline-derived CDR1 and CDR2 are SGHTA and FQGNSA. Trimming at V came to 2 bases and at J to 9 bases, leaving 4 bases not matched to a gene. The CDR3 region is CASSLQRGGFEQFF. The CDR3, as DNA: TGTGCCAGCAGCTTACAGCGGGGGGGCTTTGAGCAGTTCTTC.

The chain carries TRBV4-1 and TRBJ2-7, with TRBD2 matching 13 bases. The CDR3 spans 18 residues. Germline CDR1 is MGHRA and CDR2 is YSYEKL. J gave up 5 bases and V 5 bases, and 15 bases lay outside the gene matches. Here the CDR3 DNA reads TGCGCCAGCAGCAAAGGTGGGATTGGGACTAGCGGGACACACGAGCAGTACTTC. Its protein is CASSKGGIGTSGTHEQYF.

CDR3 region: CASSTQPGVTYEQYF. The CDR3, as DNA: TGCGCCAGCAGCACCCAGCCAGGGGTTACCTACGAGCAGTACTTC. The J gene is TRBJ2-7, the V gene TRBV5-1; D perhaps matches TRBD1 (6 bases). The V and J ends lost 4 bases and 2 bases respectively, with 16 bases between them. Germline V gene data show CDR1 as SGHRS and CDR2 as YFSETQ. This CDR3 is built from 15 residues. The entire variable domain, with the rest obtained from reference TRBV5-1 and TRBJ2-7, is as follows: KAGVTQTPRYLIKTRGQQVTLSCSPISGHRSVSWYQQTPGQGLQFLFEYFSETQRNKGNFPGRFSGRQFSNSRSEMNVSTLELGDSALYLCASSTQPGVTYEQYFGPGTRLTVT.

The chain recombines TRBV5-1 with TRBJ2-6, with D possibly TRBD2 on 7 matching bases. The CDR3 covers 18 residues. CDR1 is SGHRS, CDR2 YFSETQ, per germline. The V gene lost 0 bases and the J gene lost 0 bases, with 13 bases spanning the gap. CDR3 in amino acids: CASSLGTGGGSGANVLTF. The CDR3 nucleotides are TGCGCCAGCAGCTTGGGTACGGGGGGCGGCTCTGGGGCCAACGTCCTGACTTTC.

The gene calls are TRBV11-1 and TRBJ2-3, with 13 bases aligning to TRBD2. This CDR3 is 16 amino acids long. The germline V gene has CDR1 SGHAT and CDR2 FQDESV (reference sequence). V lost 4 bases to trimming and J lost 7 bases; unmatched junction nucleotides: 8. The CDR3 region is CASSYRTSGGPNTQYF. The DNA for the CDR3 is TGTGCCAGCAGCTACAGGACTAGCGGGGGACCAAATACGCAGTATTTT.

J is TRBJ1-4 and V is TRBV19; D perhaps matches TRBD1 (6 bases). The CDR3 runs 14 residues. V lost 6 bases to trimming and J lost 7 bases, with 15 bases between them. The V gene's germline CDR1 is LNHDA and CDR2 SQIVND (reference sequence). In DNA form, the CDR3 reads TGTGCCAGTAGCCCCGGGACAATGCCTGAAAAACTGTTTTTT. Its protein is CASSPGTMPEKLFF. Looking up the rest from reference TRBV19 and TRBJ1-4 gives the full variable domain: DGGITQSPKYLFRKEGQNVTLSCEQNLNHDAMYWYRQDPGQGLRLIYYSQIVNDFQKGDIAEGYSVSREKKESFPLTVTSAQKNPTAFYLCASSPGTMPEKLFFGSGTQLSVL.

The chain has TRBV7-3 and TRBJ2-3, with 10 positions matching TRBD2. This CDR3 comprises 16 residues. Germline V CDR1 and CDR2: SGHTA, FQGTGA. With V trimmed by 5 bases and J by 1 base, 6 bases remained unmatched. CDR3 DNA: TGTGCCAGCAGCCCGGCTAGCGGGAGCCGCACAGATACGCAGTATTTT. The encoded protein is CASSPASGSRTDTQYF. Based on the CDR3 plus reference TRBV7-3 and TRBJ2-3, the full variable domain is GAGVSQTPSNKVTEKGKYVELRCDPISGHTALYWYRQSLGQGPEFLIYFQGTGAADDSGLPNDRFFAVRPEGSVSTLKIQRTERGDSAVYLCASSPASGSRTDTQYFGPGTRLTVL.

The CDR3 coding sequence is TGTGCCAGCAGACAGACTAGCGGGGACTACAATGAGCAGTTCTTC. Translated: CASRQTSGDYNEQFF. The V call is TRBV6-6, the J call TRBJ2-1; the match to TRBD2 covers 11 bases. Losses at the gene ends were 6 bases for V and 3 bases for J; bases not matched to a gene: 4. This CDR3 region has 15 residues. Germline V gene sequence: CDR1 MNHNY, CDR2 SVGAGI (reference sequence).

The chain is built from TRBV18 and TRBJ1-1, with 7 bases that match TRBD1. Germline V gives CDR1 KGHSH, CDR2 LQKENI. The CDR3 totals 14 residues. J gave up 0 bases and V 3 bases, and 1 base lay outside the gene matches. CDR3: CASSPDRVNTEAFF. CDR3 nucleotide sequence: TGTGCCAGCTCACCCGACAGGGTGAACACTGAAGCTTTCTTT.

CDR3: CASSDPQRGGSYEQYF. CDR3 DNA: TGCGCCAGCAGCGACCCCCAGCGGGGAGGTTCCTACGAGCAGTACTTC. The chain combines TRBV5-1 with TRBJ2-7, with 7 bases that match TRBD2. CDR3 length: 16 amino acids. In germline, CDR1 is SGHRS, CDR2 YFSETQ. V was clipped by 4 bases and J by 1 base; unmatched bases: 11.